The 6 T cell receptor beta chains in this list originate from one sample, sequenced in a study of blood T cells in healthy people across ages. For the second PCR, which ran for 7 to 11 cycles, a sample-barcoded 5' primer and a J-beta primer mix were used. Via MiXCR, TCRdb re-called the 5' RACE reads, giving one row per CDR3 protein. This table holds almost 800,000 distinct CDR3 sequences, roughly 60% found once. Sequenced material: blood. These receptors came from a man aged 25 to 45 in good health.

This clonotype has only a few counts. This chain links TRBV2 with TRBJ2-4; no clear D gene. The tail of the sequence fits TRBJ2-5 better, so the J call may be wrong. Germline V CDR1 and CDR2: SNHLY, FYNNEI. The CDR3 loop spans 14 amino acids. CDR3 DNA sequence: TGTGCCAGCAGTGAAAGGTCCCAAATTGAGACCCAGTACTTC. Translation gives CASSERSQIETQYF.

The chain couples TRBV20-1 to TRBJ2-5; D possibly corresponds to TRBD1 (6 bases). The CDR3 has 13 residues. V was pared by 6 bases and J by 5 bases, with 16 bases between. From germline, CDR1 is DFQATT and CDR2 SNEGSKA (reference sequence). The CDR3 bases are TGCAGTGCCACCCAGGACAGTTGGGAGACCCAGTACTTC. Amino acid sequence: CSATQDSWETQYF.

The V and J genes are TRBV7-2 and TRBJ2-1; D may be TRBD2 (7 bases). Germline V CDR1 and CDR2: SGHTA, FQGNSA. CDR3 length equals 18 residues. V was clipped by 6 bases and J by 10 bases, with 31 bases between them. This CDR3 is CASSLSPLLAGASREQFF. CDR3 sequence (DNA): TGTGCCAGCAGTCTAAGTCCGTTATTGGCGGGGGCGAGTAGGGAGCAGTTCTTC.

The chain links TRBV6-2 or TRBV6-3 to TRBJ2-2; D gene unclear. There are 11 residues in the CDR3. Germline CDR1 and CDR2: MNHEY and SVGEGT. Trimming shortened V by 6 bases and J by 1 base, and 0 bases separated the two germline ends. In DNA, the CDR3 is TGTGCCAGCAGGAACACCGGGGAGCTGTTTTTT. Amino acid sequence: CASRNTGELFF.

The V gene is TRBV12-3 or TRBV12-4, the J gene TRBJ2-6, with D uncertain. Trimming removed 7 bases at V and 4 bases at J, with 17 bases between. This CDR3 comprises 16 residues. The CDR3 protein is CASTPQVWEGANVLTF. The CDR3 DNA reads TGTGCCAGCACCCCTCAGGTCTGGGAAGGGGCCAACGTCCTGACTTTC.

The chain has TRBV27 and TRBJ2-4; D remains ambiguous. The better agreement between TRBJ2-7 and the DNA end casts doubt on the J call. The germline V gene encodes CDR1 MNHEY and CDR2 SMNVEV (reference sequence). The CDR3 extends over 14 amino acids. The CDR3 region is CASSLYPTKYEQYF. The CDR3 region has the DNA TGTGCCAGCAGTTTATATCCTACTAAGTACGAGCAGTACTTC.